Each of the 12 T cell receptor beta chains below was sequenced from the same sample in a study of blood T cell repertoires in COVID-19 (dated by TCRdb to about 2020). Libraries were prepared through the immunoSEQ multiplex PCR assay. Here the immuneACCESS table is served through TCRdb, limited to in-frame sequences with V and J called. Missing clones are a known gap in these copies; in checked studies unresolved V genes cover under half, and the rest lacks a known reason. The sample table lists about 100,000 clones, about 90% of them with a count of one. Together, the top ten hold 4.5% to 6.5% of the sample. The sequencing sample was made of peripheral blood. The receptors come from a human donor in a cohort sampled during active COVID-19.

This clone was detected only once. The chain combines TRBV10-3 with TRBJ1-1, with TRBD1 identical over 12 bases. The CDR3 loop spans 15 amino acids. The V segment lost 7 bases and the J segment 1 base; nucleotides outside the gene matches: 4. Germline assignment: CDR1 ENHRY and CDR2 SYGVKD. The CDR3 bases are TGTGCCATCACTGGGACAGGGGGCGCGAACACTGAAGCTTTCTTT. It is translated as CAITGTGGANTEAFF.

The rearrangement links TRBV5-4 to TRBJ1-1; 9 positions agree with TRBD1. V lost 0 bases, J lost 4 bases, and 4 bases stayed unmatched. From germline, CDR1 is SGHNT and CDR2 YYREEE (reference sequence). The CDR3 has 15 residues. As DNA, the CDR3 is TGTGCCAGCAGCTTGGAATCGACAGGGGGCACTGAAGCTTTCTTT. As protein: CASSLESTGGTEAFF.

The J gene is TRBJ2-5, the V gene TRBV9; 12 bases are shared with TRBD2. J was trimmed by 5 bases and V by 0 bases; bases with no gene match: 5. This CDR3 is 16 amino acids long. Looked up from germline, CDR1 is SGDLS and CDR2 is YYNGEE. Written as DNA, the CDR3 is TGTGCCAGCAGCGTAGTGACTAGCGGGGGCGGTGAGACCCAGTACTTC. Its translation: CASSVVTSGGGETQYF.

The CDR3 region is CASTLGSGSTNTGELFF. In DNA form, the CDR3 reads TGTGCCAGCACCCTCGGTAGCGGGAGCACGAACACCGGGGAGCTGTTTTTT. This rearrangement joins TRBV7-2 to TRBJ2-2; 9 bases line up with TRBD2. CDR3 length: 17 amino acids. The germline CDR1 and CDR2 sequences are SGHTA and FQGNSA. V was pared by 7 bases and J by 0 bases, with 9 bases of the junction left unmatched.

The J gene is TRBJ2-7, the V gene TRBV27; 8 bases fit TRBD1. Germline V lookup: CDR1 MNHEY, CDR2 SMNVEV (reference sequence). The CDR3 is made up of 13 amino acids. After removal of 3 bases from V and 6 bases from J, the junction contained 4 bases not matched to a gene. The CDR3 sequence: CASSFRGRSEQYF. CDR3 nucleotide sequence: TGTGCCAGCAGTTTCAGGGGGCGCTCCGAGCAGTACTTC.

This chain links TRBV6-5 with TRBJ1-2; TRBD1 agrees at 7 bases. Trimming removed 8 bases from V and 8 bases from J; junction bases left unmatched: 11. Germline lookup yields CDR1 MNHEY and CDR2 SVGAGI. There are 13 residues in the CDR3. DNA for the CDR3: TGTGCCAGCGCGTTACAGGGGCCGAGGGGCTACACCTTC. It translates to CASALQGPRGYTF.

This clone came up once. The chain links TRBV18 to TRBJ1-1; tentatively, D is TRBD1 (5 bases). The CDR3 is 14 residues long. Trimming stripped 4 bases from V and 0 bases from J, with 9 bases between. The germline V gene encodes CDR1 KGHSH and CDR2 LQKENI. CDR3 region: CASSREGVNTEAFF. CDR3 bases: TGTGCCAGCTCACGCGAAGGGGTGAACACTGAAGCTTTCTTT.

This clone appeared once. The rearrangement links TRBV10-2 to TRBJ2-1; 7 bases agree with TRBD2. The junction had 6 bases not matched to a gene; V was cut back by 7 bases and J by 6 bases. CDR3 length: 13 amino acids. Germline V CDR1 and CDR2: WSHSY, SAAADI. CDR3 in amino acids: CASNLAEFNEQFF. DNA of the CDR3: TGCGCCAGCAACCTAGCGGAGTTCAATGAGCAGTTCTTC.

The chain uses TRBV28 and TRBJ2-1; TRBD2 aligns across 7 bases. CDR3 length equals 14 residues. Germline CDR1 MDHEN, CDR2 SYDVKM. V was clipped by 5 bases and J by 8 bases; unmatched bases: 9. The CDR3 sequence: CASSGGGVGDEQFF. CDR3 DNA: TGTGCCAGCAGTGGCGGGGGAGTGGGGGATGAGCAGTTCTTC.

V gene TRBV14 combines with J gene TRBJ2-1; a possible D gene is TRBD1 (6 bases). Trimming cost V 8 bases and J 2 bases, with 31 bases left between them. The CDR3 extends over 20 amino acids. Germline V gene sequence: CDR1 SGHDN, CDR2 FVKESK. This CDR3 reads CASDPGGQGLIPNPYNEQFF. DNA of the CDR3: TGTGCCAGCGACCCCGGCGGGCAGGGGCTAATCCCGAATCCCTACAATGAGCAGTTCTTC.

The V gene is TRBV28, the J gene TRBJ2-7; tentative D call: TRBD1 (7 bases). The V gene's germline CDR1 is MDHEN and CDR2 SYDVKM. The CDR3 has 14 amino acids. Trimming removed 3 bases from V and 3 bases from J, with 12 bases in between. The CDR3 DNA reads as TGTGCCAGCAGTTTTAGGCAGGGGGGCTACGAGCAGTACTTC. Translating it yields CASSFRQGGYEQYF.

This chain connects TRBV18 to TRBJ2-7, with 12 positions matching TRBD2. The J segment lost 3 bases and the V segment lost 4 bases, leaving 1 base of the junction unmatched. The CDR3 contains 14 residues. Germline lookup yields CDR1 KGHSH and CDR2 LQKENI. The CDR3 loop is CASSLGLAGYEQYF. The DNA of the CDR3 is TGTGCCAGCTCACTGGGACTAGCGGGCTACGAGCAGTACTTC.